The 18 T cell receptor beta chains in this list originate from one sample, sequenced in a study of T cells in Graves' hyperthyroidism and ophthalmopathy (dated by TCRdb to between 2018 and 2020). Library creation used multiplex PCR. For sequencing, an Illumina HiSeq 2000 was employed. TCR beta CDR3 regions were amplified from RNA transcripts. The TCR CDR3 was subjected to a first round of RT-PCR using the HTBI primer set and the Qiagen OneStep RT-PCR kit. TCRdb reran the public reads through fastp at Q25 and MiXCR, keeping productive beta chains. Rows are combined by CDR3 protein, so each entry shows the most common genes and DNA. The sample has hundreds of thousands of distinct CDR3 sequences on record, under 20% of them singletons. Jointly, the top ten make up 16% of the sample. The sample comprised blood. Receptors were obtained from a woman in her forties or fifties with Graves' hyperthyroidism that later progressed to Graves' ophthalmopathy.

This clonotype has a handful of counts. This chain connects TRBV12-3 or TRBV12-4 to TRBJ2-5; tentatively, D is TRBD1 or TRBD2 (5 bases each). This CDR3 has 15 amino acids. V shed 2 bases and J shed 3 bases, with 13 bases lying between them. For the CDR3, the DNA is TGTGCCAGCAGTTTAAGTAGGGGAGCGGAAGAGACCCAGTACTTC. Translating gives CASSLSRGAEETQYF.

This clonotype was seen only a few times. This chain links TRBV19 with TRBJ2-7; 11 bases agree with TRBD2. Looked up from germline, CDR1 is LNHDA and CDR2 is SQIVND (reference sequence). This CDR3 region has 17 residues. V lost 6 bases and J lost 4; bases outside the gene matches: 14. CDR3 sequence (DNA): TGTGCCAGTAGCCACCCCCCATCTAGCGGGGGGCCTTACGAGCAGTACTTC. Protein: CASSHPPSSGGPYEQYF.

The sample holds a few counts of this clonotype. The chain has TRBV3-1 and TRBJ2-1, with 11 bases fitting TRBD1. Germline-derived CDR1 and CDR2 are LGHDT and YNNKEL (reference sequence). The CDR3 is 16 amino acids. V trimming: 0 bases; J trimming: 4 bases; junction bases outside the gene matches: 2. CDR3 coding DNA: TGTGCCAGCAGCCAAGAAGGGACAGGGGGTTACAATGAGCAGTTCTTC. Translated: CASSQEGTGGYNEQFF.

Regarding this clonotype: Being one base from a much bigger clone, this may be a read error. The chain links TRBV19 to TRBJ2-3; D uncertain. Germline loops: CDR1 LNHDA, CDR2 SQIVND (reference sequence). The CDR3 is 13 amino acids. V was clipped by 3 bases and J by 1 base, with 5 bases between them. The CDR3 nucleotides are TGTGCCAGTAGTATGTCGGGCACAGATACGCAGTATTTT. Protein: CASSMSGTDTQYF.

The rearrangement joins TRBV19 to TRBJ2-5, with 9 bases identical to TRBD1. V trimming: 10 bases; J trimming: 5 bases; junction bases outside the gene matches: 14. CDR3 length: 15 residues. The germline CDR1 and CDR2 sequences are LNHDA and SQIVND (reference sequence). The CDR3 loop is CATQPGTGWGETQYF. For the CDR3, the DNA is TGTGCCACCCAACCCGGGACAGGGTGGGGGGAGACCCAGTACTTC.

This chain connects TRBV6-9 to TRBJ1-2; tentative D call: TRBD1 (6 bases). The germline CDR1 and CDR2 sequences are MNHGY and SVAAGI. The germline V and J ends were trimmed by 3 bases and 5 bases, with 13 bases remaining between them. The CDR3 runs 14 residues. This CDR3 is CASSYADSLYGYTF. In nucleotides, the CDR3 is TGTGCCAGCAGTTACGCGGACAGTCTATATGGCTACACCTTC.

This clonotype has only a few counts. The chain combines TRBV5-1 with TRBJ1-5; 7 bases are shared with TRBD1. Losses at the gene ends were 1 base for V and 0 bases for J; bases not matched to a gene: 10. Germline V gene data show CDR1 as SGHRS and CDR2 as YFSETQ. CDR3 length: 18 residues. CDR3 protein: CASSLSGRQGGSNQPQHF. The DNA of the CDR3 is TGCGCCAGCAGCTTGTCGGGGCGACAGGGTGGTAGCAATCAGCCCCAGCATTTT. Supplemented by reference TRBV5-1 and TRBJ1-5, the full variable domain reads KAGVTQTPRYLIKTRGQQVTLSCSPISGHRSVSWYQQTPGQGLQFLFEYFSETQRNKGNFPGRFSGRQFSNSRSEMNVSTLELGDSALYLCASSLSGRQGGSNQPQHFGDGTRLSIL.

In its sample, this clonotype was seen a few times. The chain is built from TRBV20-1 and TRBJ2-1, with TRBD2 identical over 15 bases. From germline, CDR1 is DFQATT and CDR2 SNEGSKA (reference sequence). V gave up 7 bases and J gave up 8 bases; unmatched junction bases: 9. This CDR3 spans 15 amino acids. The CDR3 spells CSVWTSGGGPHEQFF. The CDR3, as DNA: TGCAGTGTCTGGACTAGCGGGGGGGGCCCCCATGAGCAGTTCTTC.

The V gene is TRBV6-1, the J gene TRBJ1-6, with 7 nucleotides matching TRBD1. This CDR3 has 18 amino acids. CDR1 is MNHNS, CDR2 SASEGT, per germline. J lost 5 bases, V lost 5 bases, and 15 bases had no gene match. The DNA of the CDR3 is TGTGCCAGCAGTCAACCGGGACAGACAACGTCTCATAATTCACCCCTCCACTTT. This sequence encodes CASSQPGQTTSHNSPLHF.

The J gene is TRBJ2-5, the V gene TRBV7-8; the match to TRBD2 covers 10 bases. The length of the CDR3 is 15 residues. Germline V gene sequence: CDR1 SGHVS, CDR2 FQNEAQ. V shed 2 bases and J 1 base; nucleotides not matched to a gene: 1. The CDR3: CASSLLAGVQETQYF. The CDR3 nucleotides read TGTGCCAGCAGCTTACTAGCGGGGGTCCAAGAGACCCAGTACTTC.

This clonotype came up a few times. V usage is TRBV5-8 and J usage is TRBJ1-5, with a possible D match to TRBD1 (5 bases). This CDR3 contains 13 residues. Between the trimmed V and J ends, which lost 2 bases and 6 bases, there was a span of 9 bases. Germline V gene sequence: CDR1 SGHTS, CDR2 YDEGEE. The DNA for the CDR3 is TGTGCCAGCAGCTTAACAGGACTTCAGCCCCAGCATTTT. This gives the protein CASSLTGLQPQHF.

A few counts support this clonotype. This sequence joins TRBV5-6 and TRBJ1-1, with D perhaps matching TRBD1 (5 bases). This CDR3 region has 16 residues. V gave up 1 base and J gave up 3 bases, with 16 bases separating them. Germline V gives CDR1 SGHDT, CDR2 YYEEEE. The CDR3 region is CASSLTTGLGDTEAFF. In nucleotides, the CDR3 is TGTGCCAGCAGCTTGACCACAGGCCTAGGTGACACTGAAGCTTTCTTT.

This clonotype was observed a handful of times. The V and J genes are TRBV10-3 and TRBJ2-7, with 9 bases identical to TRBD1. V shed 6 bases and J 2 bases; nucleotides not matched to a gene: 8. CDR3 length: 15 residues. The germline V gene encodes CDR1 ENHRY and CDR2 SYGVKD. DNA for the CDR3: TGTGCCATCAGACTGGACAGGGGCCCAACCTACGAGCAGTACTTC. Translation: CAIRLDRGPTYEQYF.

J is TRBJ2-7 and V is TRBV6-2 or TRBV6-3; 7 nucleotides agree with TRBD1. The CDR3 has 13 residues. Germline V CDR1 and CDR2: MNHEY, SVGEGT. V lost 10 bases to trimming and J lost 5 bases; unmatched junction nucleotides: 11. The CDR3 sequence is CATVGTATDEQYF. Written as DNA, the CDR3 is TGTGCCACCGTCGGGACAGCCACAGACGAGCAGTACTTC.

This clonotype was picked up a small number of times. This chain joins TRBV19 and TRBJ2-5; 15 bases line up with TRBD2. CDR3 length: 17 residues. Germline V gene data show CDR1 as LNHDA and CDR2 as SQIVND (reference sequence). V trimming: 1 base; J trimming: 5 bases; junction bases outside the gene matches: 5. Here the CDR3 DNA reads TGTGCCAGTAGTATAGGCGGGACTAGCGGGGGGTGGGAGACCCAGTACTTC. It translates to CASSIGGTSGGWETQYF.

The genes are TRBV12-3 or TRBV12-4 and TRBJ2-6; no definite D call. Trimming cost V 8 bases and J 0 bases, with 11 bases left between them. The CDR3 has 15 residues. CDR3 nucleotide sequence: TGTGCCAGCGGTGTCCATCTCTCTGGGGCCAACGTCCTGACTTTC. Translated: CASGVHLSGANVLTF.

The V and J genes are TRBV12-5 and TRBJ2-1; D gene uncertain. Trimming took 1 base from V and 1 from J, leaving 8 bases between them. Germline V lookup: CDR1 LGHNT, CDR2 FRNRAP. The CDR3 has 15 residues. The CDR3 nucleotides are TGTGCTAGTGGTTTGGATGGGGTTTCCTACAATGAGCAGTTCTTC. This gives the protein CASGLDGVSYNEQFF.

This clonotype was seen many times. V gene TRBV11-1 combines with J gene TRBJ2-2; tentative D call: TRBD1 (6 bases). Germline V lookup: CDR1 SGHAT, CDR2 FQDESV (reference sequence). This CDR3 contains 16 residues. V was shortened by 5 bases and J by 1 base, with 14 bases between the two germline ends. The CDR3 DNA is TGTGCCAGCAGCCTCTATCGACAGGTGAACACCGGGGAGCTGTTTTTT. Residues: CASSLYRQVNTGELFF.